This T cell receptor beta chain was captured by sequencing in a study of response to subunit inactivated influenza vaccine. This CDR3 region has 17 residues. V lost 5 bases, J lost 2 bases, and 16 bases lay in between. The V gene's germline CDR1 is MDHEN and CDR2 SYDVKM. Using its own MiXCR run on the RT-PCR reads, TCRdb lists one record per CDR3 protein. The sample contains 400,000 to 550,000 distinct CDR3 sequences, roughly 23% of which appear only once. The rearrangement uses TRBV28 and TRBJ2-6; possible D gene TRBD1, 6 bases. The clonotype was recovered from a man aged 50 or older who received an inactivated influenza vaccine. Source: CD4+ T cells sorted from PBMCs, taken around 5 days after vaccination. The CDR3, as DNA: TGTGCCAGCAGTCCAAGCAGTCACAGGGCTGGGGCCAACGTCCTGACTTTC. This sequence encodes CASSPSSHRAGANVLTF.